This paragraph covers one TCR beta chain sequence. What it recognizes is unknown. Germline V lookup: CDR1 DFQATT, CDR2 SNEGSKA (reference sequence). Trimming took off 3 bases at V and 5 bases at J, with 16 bases between the two ends. The CDR3 is 14 amino acids. Preparation of TCR beta libraries was done by quantitative 5'-RACE with molecular barcodes. TCRdb re-derived calls from the 5' RACE reads in MiXCR, one entry per CDR3 protein. Among more than 500,000 distinct CDR3 sequences listed, approximately 5% were seen once. The sample belongs to a study of CD8 T cells in ankylosing spondylitis. Findings of the study overall: In the blood and synovial fluid of reactive arthritis, some motif variants had been previously reported. Blood from ankylosing spondylitis patients appeared to carry a characteristic roughly 8-variant TCR beta motif. Reportedly, disease-linked clones are significantly enriched in ankylosing spondylitis patients' matched synovial fluid. Disease-linked clones, CD8+, were relatively rare in peripheral blood.

V is TRBV20-1 and J is TRBJ2-5; D possibly corresponds to TRBD2 (5 bases). This sequence originates from a male donor with ankylosing spondylitis. Sequenced: blood, either unsorted or a sorted T cell fraction (not recorded which). The CDR3 reads CSARRPDRGETQYF. The CDR3 coding sequence is TGCAGTGCTAGGAGGCCCGATCGAGGGGAGACCCAGTACTTC.